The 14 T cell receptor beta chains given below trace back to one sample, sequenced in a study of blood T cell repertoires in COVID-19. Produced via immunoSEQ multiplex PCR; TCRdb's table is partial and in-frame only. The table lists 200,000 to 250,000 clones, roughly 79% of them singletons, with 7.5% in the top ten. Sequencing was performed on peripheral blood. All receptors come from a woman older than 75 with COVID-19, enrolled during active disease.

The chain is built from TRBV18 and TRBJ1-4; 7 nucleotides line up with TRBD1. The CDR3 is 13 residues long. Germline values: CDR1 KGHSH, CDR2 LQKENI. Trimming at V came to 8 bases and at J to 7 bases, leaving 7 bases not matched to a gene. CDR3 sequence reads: CASTRTGAEKLFF. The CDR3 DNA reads TGTGCCAGCACCCGGACAGGAGCTGAAAAACTGTTTTTT.

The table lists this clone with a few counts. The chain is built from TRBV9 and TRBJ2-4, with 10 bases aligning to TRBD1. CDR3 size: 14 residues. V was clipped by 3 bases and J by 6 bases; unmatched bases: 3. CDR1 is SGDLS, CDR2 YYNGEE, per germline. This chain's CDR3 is CASSAGTGANIQYF. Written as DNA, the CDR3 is TGTGCCAGCAGCGCTGGGACAGGGGCAAACATTCAGTACTTC.

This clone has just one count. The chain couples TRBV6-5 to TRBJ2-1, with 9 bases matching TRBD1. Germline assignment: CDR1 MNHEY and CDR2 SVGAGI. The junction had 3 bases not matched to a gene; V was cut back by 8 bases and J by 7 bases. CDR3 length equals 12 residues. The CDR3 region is CASGDRANEQFF. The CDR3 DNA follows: TGTGCCAGCGGGGACAGGGCGAATGAGCAGTTCTTC.

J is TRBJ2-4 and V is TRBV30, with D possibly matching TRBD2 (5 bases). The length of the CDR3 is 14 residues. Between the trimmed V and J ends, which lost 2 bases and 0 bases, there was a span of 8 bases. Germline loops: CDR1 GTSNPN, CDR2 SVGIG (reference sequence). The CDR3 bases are TGTGCCTGGAGTCCCCGGGAAGCCAAAAACATTCAGTACTTC. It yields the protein CAWSPREAKNIQYF.

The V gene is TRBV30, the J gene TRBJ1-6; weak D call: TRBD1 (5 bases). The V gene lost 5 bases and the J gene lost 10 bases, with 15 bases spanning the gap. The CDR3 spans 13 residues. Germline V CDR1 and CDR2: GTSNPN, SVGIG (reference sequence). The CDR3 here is CAWDRDLQSPLHF. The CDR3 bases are TGTGCCTGGGACCGGGACTTACAGTCACCCCTCCACTTT.

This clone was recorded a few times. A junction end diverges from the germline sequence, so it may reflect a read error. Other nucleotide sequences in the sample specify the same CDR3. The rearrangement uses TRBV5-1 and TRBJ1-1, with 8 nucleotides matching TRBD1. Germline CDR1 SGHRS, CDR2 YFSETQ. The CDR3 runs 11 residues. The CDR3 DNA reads TGCGCCAGCAGTTTGGACAGGGAGGCTTTCTTT. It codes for CASSLDREAFF.

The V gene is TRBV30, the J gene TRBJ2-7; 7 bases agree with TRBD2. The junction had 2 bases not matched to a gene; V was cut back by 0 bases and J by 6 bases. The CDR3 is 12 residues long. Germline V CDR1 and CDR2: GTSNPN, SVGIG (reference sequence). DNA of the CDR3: TGTGCCTGGAGTGTGGGGACTACCGAGCAGTACTTC. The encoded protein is CAWSVGTTEQYF.

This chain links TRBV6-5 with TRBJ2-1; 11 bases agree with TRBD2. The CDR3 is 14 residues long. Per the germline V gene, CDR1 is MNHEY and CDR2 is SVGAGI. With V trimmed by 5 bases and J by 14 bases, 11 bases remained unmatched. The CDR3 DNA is TGTGCCAGCAGTACGGGACTAGCGGTGGGGAAGGAGTTCTTC. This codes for CASSTGLAVGKEFF.

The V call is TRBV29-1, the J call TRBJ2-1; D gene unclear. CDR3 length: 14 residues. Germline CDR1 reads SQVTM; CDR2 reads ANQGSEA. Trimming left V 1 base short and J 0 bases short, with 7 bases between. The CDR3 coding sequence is TGCAGCGTTGAAGGGGCGATCTCCTACAATGAGCAGTTCTTC. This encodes CSVEGAISYNEQFF.

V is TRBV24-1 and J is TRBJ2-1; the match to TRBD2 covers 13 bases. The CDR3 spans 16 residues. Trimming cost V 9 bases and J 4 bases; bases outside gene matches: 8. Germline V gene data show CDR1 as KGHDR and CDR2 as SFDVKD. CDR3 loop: CATQGLAGTSYNEQFF. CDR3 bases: TGTGCCACCCAGGGACTAGCGGGAACCAGTTACAATGAGCAGTTCTTC.

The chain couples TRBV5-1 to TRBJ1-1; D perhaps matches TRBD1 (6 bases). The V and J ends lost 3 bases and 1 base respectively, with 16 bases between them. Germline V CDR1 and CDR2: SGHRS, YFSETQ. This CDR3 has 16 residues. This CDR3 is CASSSAWTATNTEAFF. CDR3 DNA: TGCGCCAGCAGCTCAGCCTGGACAGCCACGAACACTGAAGCTTTCTTT.

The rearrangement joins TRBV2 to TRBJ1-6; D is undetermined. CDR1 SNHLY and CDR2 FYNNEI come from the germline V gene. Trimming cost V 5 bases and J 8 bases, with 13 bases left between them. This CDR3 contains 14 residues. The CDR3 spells CASSPGRRDSPLHF. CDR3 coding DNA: TGTGCCAGCAGTCCTGGACGGAGGGATTCACCCCTCCACTTT.

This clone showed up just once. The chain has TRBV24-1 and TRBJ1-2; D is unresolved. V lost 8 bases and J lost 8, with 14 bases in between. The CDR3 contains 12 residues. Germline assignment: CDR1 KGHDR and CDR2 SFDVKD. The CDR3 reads CATNARVKGYTF. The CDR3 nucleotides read TGTGCCACCAATGCACGGGTCAAAGGCTACACCTTC.

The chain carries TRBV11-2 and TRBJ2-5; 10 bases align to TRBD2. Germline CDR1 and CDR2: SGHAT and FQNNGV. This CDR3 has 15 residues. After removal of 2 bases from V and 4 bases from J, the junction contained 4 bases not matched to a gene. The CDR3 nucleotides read TGTGCCAGCAGCTTAAGCGGGGGGGCCGGAGAGACCCAGTACTTC. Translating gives CASSLSGGAGETQYF.